The 26 T cell receptor beta chains below come from one sample, sequenced in a study of blood T cell repertoires in COVID-19. Assay: immunoSEQ multiplex PCR; the TCRdb copy retains only in-frame clones and omits some. The sample lists approximately 250,000 clones; almost 85% were seen once. The sequencing sample was made of peripheral blood. The receptors here all came from a man aged 45-65 years with COVID-19, enrolled during active disease.

The V gene is TRBV19, the J gene TRBJ1-3; D ambiguous. The CDR3 loop spans 15 amino acids. V was clipped by 4 bases and J by 0 bases, with 10 bases between them. In germline, CDR1 is LNHDA, CDR2 SQIVND (reference sequence). For the CDR3, the DNA is TGTGCCAGTAGTAGCATCGCGAGCTCTGGAAACACCATATATTTT. It encodes CASSSIASSGNTIYF.

Of note for this clone: A read error is possible here, since a much larger clone lies one base away. The rearrangement joins TRBV5-1 to TRBJ2-7; the match to TRBD1 covers 11 bases. Per germline, CDR1 SGHRS and CDR2 YFSETQ. The CDR3 has 13 amino acids. V trimming: 3 bases; J trimming: 5 bases; junction bases outside the gene matches: 1. The CDR3 DNA follows: TGCGCCAGCAGCTCGGGACAGGGGGACGAGCAGTACTTC. It is translated as CASSSGQGDEQYF.

The rearrangement links TRBV2 to TRBJ2-1; D perhaps matches TRBD1 (7 bases). V lost 7 bases and J lost 12, with 19 bases in between. This CDR3 region has 13 residues. Germline loops: CDR1 SNHLY, CDR2 FYNNEI. This chain's CDR3 is CASKDSGGGPQFF. CDR3 nucleotides: TGTGCCAGCAAGGATTCAGGAGGGGGCCCGCAGTTCTTC. The entire variable domain, with the rest obtained from reference TRBV2 and TRBJ2-1, is as follows: EPEVTQTPSHQVTQMGQEVILRCVPISNHLYFYWYRQILGQKVEFLVSFYNNEISEKSEIFDDQFSVERPDGSNFTLKIRSTKLEDSAMYFCASKDSGGGPQFFGPGTRLTVL.

The chain couples TRBV7-2 to TRBJ1-5; no clear D. The V gene lost 3 bases and the J gene lost 9 bases, with 12 bases spanning the gap. Per the germline V gene, CDR1 is SGHTA and CDR2 is FQGNSA. The CDR3 loop spans 13 amino acids. CDR3 sequence: CASSLAGFTPQHF. DNA for the CDR3: TGTGCCAGCAGCTTGGCCGGGTTCACGCCCCAGCATTTT.

The V call is TRBV10-3, the J call TRBJ1-1; D is possibly TRBD1 (6 bases). V lost 11 bases and J 1 base, leaving 17 bases between the germline ends. The CDR3 is 14 residues long. Germline V gene sequence: CDR1 ENHRY, CDR2 SYGVKD. In DNA form, the CDR3 reads TGTGCCTCTTGGGCGGGGGCGAGGAACACTGAAGCTTTCTTT. Its translation is CASWAGARNTEAFF.

The chain is built from TRBV30 and TRBJ2-5, with D unclear. Germline CDR1 reads GTSNPN; CDR2 reads SVGIG (reference sequence). The ends were cut back, 0 bases at V and 3 bases at J, with 8 bases in the middle. The CDR3 is made up of 13 amino acids. DNA for the CDR3: TGTGCCTGGAGTGTACTGGCGGAAGAGACCCAGTACTTC. Its translation: CAWSVLAEETQYF.

This clone has more than one count but fewer than ten. The chain employs TRBV19 and TRBJ1-4; D possibly corresponds to TRBD1 (6 bases). In germline, CDR1 is LNHDA, CDR2 SQIVND (reference sequence). CDR3 length: 16 residues. V dropped 1 base and J dropped 8 bases, with 17 bases sitting between them. CDR3 loop: CASSIGFRGYHEKLFF. The CDR3 DNA sequence: TGTGCCAGTAGTATAGGATTCAGGGGATATCACGAAAAACTGTTTTTT.

The V gene is TRBV3-1 (or the pseudogene TRBV3-2), the J gene TRBJ1-2, with TRBD1 matching over 10 bases. Germline CDR1 is LGHDT and CDR2 is YNNKEL (reference sequence). This CDR3 spans 15 amino acids. Trimming took 4 bases from V and 7 from J; bases not matched to a gene: 9. CDR3 bases: TGTGCCAGCAGCCCTGACGGACAGGGGGGTCCTGGCTACACCTTC. Translating gives CASSPDGQGGPGYTF.

The chain has TRBV5-4 and TRBJ2-7, with D possibly being TRBD1 (5 bases). Germline V lookup: CDR1 SGHNT, CDR2 YYREEE (reference sequence). This CDR3 has 14 amino acids. Trimming stripped 5 bases from V and 2 bases from J, with 14 bases between. This chain's CDR3 is CASSRMGPPYEQYF. In nucleotides, the CDR3 is TGTGCCAGCAGTCGAATGGGGCCTCCCTACGAGCAGTACTTC.

This clone is a singleton in its sample. The rearrangement uses TRBV7-8 and TRBJ1-5; 8 bases agree with TRBD1. The trim removed 7 bases at V and 2 bases at J, leaving 13 bases unmatched. This CDR3 spans 17 amino acids. Germline V gene lookup returns CDR1 SGHVS and CDR2 FQNEAQ. This CDR3 is CASTQGARDKGNQPQHF. CDR3 coding DNA: TGTGCCAGCACCCAGGGGGCTCGGGATAAGGGCAATCAGCCCCAGCATTTT.

The chain recombines TRBV11-2 with TRBJ2-5; D is possibly TRBD2 (8 bases). The V and J ends lost 0 bases and 7 bases respectively, with 24 bases between them. The CDR3 totals 18 residues. The germline V gene has CDR1 SGHAT and CDR2 FQNNGV. For the CDR3, the DNA is TGTGCCAGCAGCTTAGACTACAGGGGTAGCGGGGAATCCAGGACCCAGTACTTC. As protein: CASSLDYRGSGESRTQYF.

This rearrangement joins TRBV7-4 to TRBJ1-2; 8 positions agree with TRBD1. In germline, CDR1 is SGHVT, CDR2 SQSDAQ. V was clipped by 4 bases and J by 14 bases; unmatched bases: 21. This CDR3 has 16 amino acids. Written as DNA, the CDR3 is TGTGCCAGCAGCTCAACCACCGGGACAGGCGGCGGCGATAGAACCTTC. Its translation is CASSSTTGTGGGDRTF.

The gene calls are TRBV18 and TRBJ2-7; the match to TRBD2 covers 7 bases. The CDR3 has 16 amino acids. Trimming at V came to 1 base and at J to 1 base, leaving 7 bases not matched to a gene. The germline V gene has CDR1 KGHSH and CDR2 LQKENI. CDR3 bases: TGTGCCAGCTCACCACGGGGGGGTGACACTTCCTACGAGCAGTACTTC. Translation gives CASSPRGGDTSYEQYF.

The chain recombines TRBV9 with TRBJ1-3; TRBD1 aligns across 10 bases. Germline V gene lookup returns CDR1 SGDLS and CDR2 YYNGEE. Germline trimming cut 3 bases from V and 4 bases from J; bases unmatched to any gene: 4. CDR3 length equals 15 residues. The CDR3 sequence: CASSGQGAFGNTIYF. The DNA of the CDR3 is TGTGCCAGCAGCGGACAGGGGGCATTCGGAAACACCATATATTTT.

This rearrangement joins TRBV10-3 to TRBJ2-1, with TRBD2 matching 16 bases. V shed 0 bases and J 0 bases; nucleotides not matched to a gene: 2. From germline, CDR1 is ENHRY and CDR2 SYGVKD. The CDR3 totals 19 residues. The CDR3: CAISESGTSGGGSYNEQFF. In DNA form, the CDR3 reads TGTGCCATCAGTGAGTCGGGGACTAGCGGGGGGGGCTCCTACAATGAGCAGTTCTTC.

The rearrangement links TRBV5-1 to TRBJ1-1; 11 nucleotides align to TRBD1. CDR1 SGHRS and CDR2 YFSETQ come from the germline V gene. The CDR3 totals 16 residues. Trimming removed 4 bases from V and 2 bases from J; junction bases left unmatched: 7. CDR3 DNA: TGCGCCAGCAGCCCCGGGACAGGGGGTTTCAACACTGAAGCTTTCTTT. Translating gives CASSPGTGGFNTEAFF. The variable domain in full, with the rest retrieved from reference TRBV5-1 and TRBJ1-1, is KAGVTQTPRYLIKTRGQQVTLSCSPISGHRSVSWYQQTPGQGLQFLFEYFSETQRNKGNFPGRFSGRQFSNSRSEMNVSTLELGDSALYLCASSPGTGGFNTEAFFGQGTRLTVV.

CDR3 residues: CASSQGQGSGELFF. The CDR3 nucleotides are TGTGCCAGCAGCCAGGGACAGGGGTCCGGGGAGCTGTTTTTT. This chain connects TRBV4-2 to TRBJ2-2; 10 bases agree with TRBD1. CDR1 is LGHNA, CDR2 YNFKEQ, per germline. V shed 3 bases, J shed 6 bases, and the junction held 1 base outside the gene matches. The CDR3 consists of 14 residues.

CDR3 nucleotide sequence: TGTGCCAGCAGCCTTTCGGACAGGGATTATGGCTACACCTTC. Its translation is CASSLSDRDYGYTF. The rearrangement joins TRBV3-1 (or the pseudogene TRBV3-2) to TRBJ1-2; 8 nucleotides agree with TRBD1. The CDR3 spans 14 residues. J gave up 5 bases and V 4 bases, and 6 bases lay outside the gene matches. Germline V gene data show CDR1 as LGHDT and CDR2 as YNNKEL (reference sequence).

V and J are TRBV6-2 or TRBV6-3 and TRBJ1-5; 8 nucleotides match TRBD1. CDR3 length equals 16 residues. The germline CDR1 and CDR2 sequences are MNHEY and SVGEGT. The trim removed 5 bases at V and 6 bases at J, leaving 12 bases unmatched. The CDR3 DNA follows: TGTGCCAGCAGTCCCAGGCCGGACAGGGTCAGTCAGCCCCAGCATTTT. It is translated as CASSPRPDRVSQPQHF.

V usage is TRBV7-3 and J usage is TRBJ2-1, with 9 nucleotides matching TRBD2. CDR3 length: 15 amino acids. Trimming cost V 1 base and J 9 bases; bases outside gene matches: 7. Germline V lookup: CDR1 SGHTA, CDR2 FQGTGA. CDR3 nucleotide sequence: TGTGCCAGCAGCTTAATCGCTAGCGGGGTTGGTGAGCAGTTCTTC. Its translation is CASSLIASGVGEQFF.

This clone was detected once. The chain uses TRBV27 and TRBJ1-5; TRBD1 might be the D (5 bases). This CDR3 has 14 residues. Between the trimmed V and J ends, which lost 6 bases and 6 bases, there was a span of 15 bases. Germline V gene sequence: CDR1 MNHEY, CDR2 SMNVEV (reference sequence). The CDR3 region has the DNA TGTGCCAGCAGAATCCGGGGGTTAAGTCAGCCCCAGCATTTT. Translating gives CASRIRGLSQPQHF.

The rearrangement links TRBV12-3 or TRBV12-4 to TRBJ2-7; D may be TRBD1 (6 bases). CDR3 length equals 13 residues. V was shortened by 7 bases and J by 0 bases, with 10 bases between the two germline ends. This CDR3 reads CASKDSNSYEQYF. The CDR3 nucleotides read TGTGCCAGCAAGGACAGTAACTCCTACGAGCAGTACTTC.

The chain employs TRBV7-2 and TRBJ2-3; TRBD2 matches at 8 bases. Trimming cost V 5 bases and J 1 base; bases outside gene matches: 2. The CDR3 is 14 residues long. Germline V gives CDR1 SGHTA, CDR2 FQGNSA. In nucleotides, the CDR3 is TGTGCCAGCAGCAAAGCGGGGGGCACAGATACGCAGTATTTT. Its protein product is CASSKAGGTDTQYF.

This clone was counted between two and nine times. The genes are TRBV10-3 and TRBJ1-3, with 9 bases that match TRBD1. Trimming cost V 8 bases and J 0 bases; bases outside gene matches: 5. Germline V gene data show CDR1 as ENHRY and CDR2 as SYGVKD. CDR3 size: 15 residues. CDR3 region: CAIGTGPASGNTIYF. The CDR3 nucleotides read TGTGCCATCGGGACAGGGCCCGCCTCTGGAAACACCATATATTTT.

A note on this clone: At the DNA level, this CDR3 is encoded by other sequences in the same sample as well. The gene calls are TRBV7-9 and TRBJ1-5, with TRBD1 as a possible D gene (6 bases). In germline, CDR1 is SEHNR, CDR2 FQNEAQ (reference sequence). Trimming took 5 bases from V and 4 from J, leaving 12 bases between them. The CDR3 has 14 residues. CDR3 DNA: TGTGCCAGCAGCCCCGTCACAGGGAATCAGCCCCAGCATTTT. Translation gives CASSPVTGNQPQHF. Filled out from reference TRBV7-9 and TRBJ1-5, the complete variable domain reads DTGVSQNPRHKITKRGQNVTFRCDPISEHNRLYWYRQTLGQGPEFLTYFQNEAQLEKSRLLSDRFSAERPKGSFSTLEIQRTEQGDSAMYLCASSPVTGNQPQHFGDGTRLSIL.

The genes are TRBV12-3 or TRBV12-4 and TRBJ2-7; 8 nucleotides align to TRBD2. The CDR3 totals 13 residues. V trimming: 6 bases; J trimming: 7 bases; junction bases outside the gene matches: 8. CDR3 DNA sequence: TGTGCCAGCAGCGAACAACCGGGGGGGGAGCAGTACTTC. It codes for CASSEQPGGEQYF.